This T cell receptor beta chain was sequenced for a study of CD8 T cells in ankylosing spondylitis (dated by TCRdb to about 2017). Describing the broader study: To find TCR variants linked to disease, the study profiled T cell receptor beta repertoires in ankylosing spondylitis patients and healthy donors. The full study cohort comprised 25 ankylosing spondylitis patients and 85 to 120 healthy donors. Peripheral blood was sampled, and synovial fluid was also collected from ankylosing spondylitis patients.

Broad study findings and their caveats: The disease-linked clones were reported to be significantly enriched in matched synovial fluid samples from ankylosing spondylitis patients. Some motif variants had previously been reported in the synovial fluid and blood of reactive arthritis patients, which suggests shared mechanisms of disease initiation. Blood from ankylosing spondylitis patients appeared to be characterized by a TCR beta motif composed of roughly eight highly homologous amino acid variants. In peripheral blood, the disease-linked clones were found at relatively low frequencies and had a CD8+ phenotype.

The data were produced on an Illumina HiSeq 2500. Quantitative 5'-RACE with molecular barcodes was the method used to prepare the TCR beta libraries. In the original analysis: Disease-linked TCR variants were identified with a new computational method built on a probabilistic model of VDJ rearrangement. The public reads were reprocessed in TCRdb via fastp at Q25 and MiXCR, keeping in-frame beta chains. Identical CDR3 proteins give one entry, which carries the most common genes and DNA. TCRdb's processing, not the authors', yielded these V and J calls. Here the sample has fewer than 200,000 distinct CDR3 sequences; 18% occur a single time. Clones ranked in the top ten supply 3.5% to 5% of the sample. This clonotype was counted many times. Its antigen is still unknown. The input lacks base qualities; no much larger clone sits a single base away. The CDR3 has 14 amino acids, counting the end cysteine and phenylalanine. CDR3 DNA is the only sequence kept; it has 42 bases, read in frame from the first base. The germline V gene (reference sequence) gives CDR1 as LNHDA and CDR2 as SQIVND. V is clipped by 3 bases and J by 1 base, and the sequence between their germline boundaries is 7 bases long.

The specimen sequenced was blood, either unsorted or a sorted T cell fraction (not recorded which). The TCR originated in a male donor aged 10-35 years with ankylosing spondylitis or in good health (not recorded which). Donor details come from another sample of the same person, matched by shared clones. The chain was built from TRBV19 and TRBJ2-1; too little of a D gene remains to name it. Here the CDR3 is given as CASSMGSSYNEQFF. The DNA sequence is TGTGCCAGTAGTATGGGCTCTTCCTACAATGAGCAGTTCTTC.